This paragraph covers one TCR beta chain sequence. Its cognate antigen is unknown. The trim removed 3 bases at V and 10 bases at J, leaving 1 base unmatched. CDR3 size: 11 residues. In germline, CDR1 is SGHTA, CDR2 FQGNSA. The sample is drawn from a study of blood T cells in healthy people across ages. Study-level information: There was about one barcoded beta molecule captured by template switching per two T cells. Study-level findings and limits: Estimated diversity that came from one million T cells was considered an underestimate.

Primed by a sample-barcoded 5' primer and a J-beta primer mix, a second PCR proceeded for 7 to 11 cycles. Using its own MiXCR run on the 5' RACE reads, TCRdb lists one record per CDR3 protein. Altogether 550,000 to 650,000 distinct CDR3 sequences are present, roughly a quarter being singletons, with the ten largest covering approximately 3.6%. These same records also appear under a second study, on T cells of mothers and their children. That study adds: Each donor was one of three healthy Caucasian mothers or one of their six children.

Sequencing was carried out using blood. The chain couples TRBV7-2 to TRBJ1-1; 8 bases line up with TRBD1. This TCR was recovered from a boy between 2 and 10 years old in good health. The CDR3 sequence: CASSFQGAAFF. The CDR3 coding sequence is TGTGCCAGCAGCTTTCAGGGGGCAGCTTTCTTT.